The 14 T cell receptor beta chains listed next were all sequenced from one sample in a study of CXCR3-negative and CXCR3-positive naive CD8 T cells. The TRB cDNA libraries were prepared by 5' RACE with UMI labels. TCRdb processed the 5' RACE reads again and assigns one entry to each CDR3 protein, with no DNA. The sample has some 49,000 distinct CDR3 sequences. The sequenced material came from naive CXCR3- CD8+ T cells from blood. Documented subset: CD45RO-CCR7+CD27+CD95- naive CD8+ T cells lacking CXCR3 (TNR3-). The receptors shown here come from a human donor in good health. Some clones in this sample may be carry-over from other donors' samples.

The V and J genes are TRBV6-5 and TRBJ1-1. Germline CDR1 reads MNHEY; CDR2 reads SVGAGI. The CDR3 loop spans 13 amino acids. CDR3 sequence: CASSYSMNTEAFF.

V is TRBV29-1 and J is TRBJ1-1. The CDR3 covers 13 residues. The germline CDR1 and CDR2 sequences are SQVTM and ANQGSEA. CDR3: CSVEQPLSTEAFF. The full variable domain, with the rest looked up from reference TRBV29-1 and TRBJ1-1, is SAVISQKPSRDICQRGTSLTIQCQVDSQVTMMFWYRQQPGQSLTLIATANQGSEATYESGFVIDKFPISRPNLTFSTLTVSNMSPEDSSIYLCSVEQPLSTEAFFGQGTRLTVV.

The V gene is TRBV6-5, the J gene TRBJ2-3; TCRdb's D gene call, TRBD1, goes unchecked for lack of DNA. This CDR3 has 15 residues. The germline V gene has CDR1 MNHEY and CDR2 SVGAGI. CDR3 loop: CASSPQGTSTDTQYF.

The gene calls are TRBV20-1 and TRBJ2-7. This CDR3 spans 12 amino acids. Germline V gene lookup returns CDR1 DFQATT and CDR2 SNEGSKA (reference sequence). The CDR3 region is CSARDEPYEQYF.

The genes are TRBV7-9 and TRBJ1-6. The CDR3 is made up of 12 amino acids. Germline assignment: CDR1 SEHNR and CDR2 FQNEAQ (reference sequence). This CDR3 is CASSLPNSPLHF. The whole variable domain, remainder taken from reference TRBV7-9 and TRBJ1-6, is DTGVSQNPRHKITKRGQNVTFRCDPISEHNRLYWYRQTLGQGPEFLTYFQNEAQLEKSRLLSDRFSAERPKGSFSTLEIQRTEQGDSAMYLCASSLPNSPLHFGNGTRLTVT.

V and J are TRBV28 and TRBJ2-7; the D gene TCRdb calls, TRBD2, cannot be checked with no DNA. The CDR3 loop spans 13 amino acids. Germline V CDR1 and CDR2: MDHEN, SYDVKM. The chain's CDR3 is CASSPTPPDEQYF.

The J gene is TRBJ2-1, the V gene TRBV29-1; TCRdb indicates TRBD2, and absent DNA this call remains unverified. The CDR3 contains 15 residues. The germline V gene has CDR1 SQVTM and CDR2 ANQGSEA. CDR3 protein: CSVERRTSVDNEQFF.

The genes are TRBV12-3 or TRBV12-4 and TRBJ2-1; lacking DNA, the TRBD1 call made by TCRdb goes unchecked. This CDR3 contains 16 residues. This CDR3 is CASSHLPGQGEAEQFF.

The rearrangement uses TRBV28 and TRBJ1-4; the D call of TRBD1 rests on TCRdb alone, since no DNA is present to check it. CDR1 MDHEN and CDR2 SYDVKM come from the germline V gene. This CDR3 is built from 14 residues. The CDR3: CASSLLGSGEKLFF. Based on the CDR3 plus reference TRBV28 and TRBJ1-4, the full variable domain is DVKVTQSSRYLVKRTGEKVFLECVQDMDHENMFWYRQDPGLGLRLIYFSYDVKMKEKGDIPEGYSVSREKKERFSLILESASTNQTSMYLCASSLLGSGEKLFFGSGTQLSVL.

The chain uses TRBV28 and TRBJ2-5; lacking DNA, the TRBD2 call made by TCRdb goes unchecked. Germline V gene lookup returns CDR1 MDHEN and CDR2 SYDVKM. The CDR3 is 16 amino acids. Here the CDR3 reads CASSLFGLAGEETQYF. Combining the CDR3 with reference TRBV28 and TRBJ2-5 gives the whole variable domain DVKVTQSSRYLVKRTGEKVFLECVQDMDHENMFWYRQDPGLGLRLIYFSYDVKMKEKGDIPEGYSVSREKKERFSLILESASTNQTSMYLCASSLFGLAGEETQYFGPGTRLLVL.

The rearrangement uses TRBV20-1 and TRBJ1-6; TCRdb's D gene call, TRBD1, goes unchecked for lack of DNA. CDR1 and CDR2 from the germline V gene are DFQATT and SNEGSKA (reference sequence). The CDR3 sequence is 16 residues long. CDR3 residues: CSAHGGGQRGNSPLHF.

This CDR3 is CASRPGVGSREQYF. The V call is TRBV7-6, the J call TRBJ2-7. Germline loops: CDR1 SGHVS, CDR2 FNYEAQ. This CDR3 has 14 residues. The whole variable domain, remainder taken from reference TRBV7-6 and TRBJ2-7, is GAGVSQSPRYKVTKRGQDVALRCDPISGHVSLYWYRQALGQGPEFLTYFNYEAQQDKSGLPNDRFSAERPEGSISTLTIQRTEQRDSAMYRCASRPGVGSREQYFGPGTRLTVT.

The rearrangement uses TRBV28 and TRBJ1-1. Germline values: CDR1 MDHEN, CDR2 SYDVKM. The CDR3 totals 15 residues. The chain's CDR3 is CASSVAEGRNTEAFF.

The rearrangement joins TRBV29-1 to TRBJ2-6; TCRdb gives TRBD1 as the D gene, but with no DNA this cannot be confirmed. The germline V gene encodes CDR1 SQVTM and CDR2 ANQGSEA. This CDR3 has 16 residues. CDR3 protein: CSVEGGAGAGANVLTF. Combining the CDR3 with reference TRBV29-1 and TRBJ2-6 gives the whole variable domain SAVISQKPSRDICQRGTSLTIQCQVDSQVTMMFWYRQQPGQSLTLIATANQGSEATYESGFVIDKFPISRPNLTFSTLTVSNMSPEDSSIYLCSVEGGAGAGANVLTFGAGSRLTVL.